One T cell receptor beta chain is described in this entry. This may arise from a read error, as a much more abundant clone is one base away. Germline lookup yields CDR1 MDHEN and CDR2 SYDVKM. The V gene lost 6 bases and the J gene lost 4 bases, with 21 bases spanning the gap. The CDR3 spans 16 residues. Alongside a J-beta primer mix, a sample-barcoded 5' primer served in a second PCR lasting about 7 to 12 cycles. TCRdb passed the 5' RACE reads through MiXCR, listing each CDR3 protein once. The sample records roughly 640,000 distinct CDR3 sequences, 25% to 30% being singletons. These data originate in a study of blood T cells in healthy people across ages. Across the whole study: Every two T cells gave about one barcoded beta molecule via template switching.

This chain links TRBV28 with TRBJ2-5; the D gene could be TRBD1 or TRBD2 (7 bases each). The TCR originated in a woman of 80 years or more in good health. The sample consisted of blood. CDR3 sequence (DNA): TGTGCCAGCAGCCCCACGCTGCAGGGGGAGGGAGAGACCCAGTACTTC. Its translation: CASSPTLQGEGETQYF.